The 7 T cell receptor beta chains below all came from one sample that was sequenced in a study of identical twins. TCRdb reanalysed the 5' RACE reads using MiXCR and keeps one entry per CDR3 protein. The table shows roughly 1.6 million distinct CDR3 sequences, with less than 35% occurring only once. Sequencing was carried out using cord blood. These receptors came from a newborn girl in good health.

This clonotype was counted a few times. The chain is built from TRBV7-2 and TRBJ2-7, with a possible D match to TRBD2 (7 bases). The germline gives CDR1 SGHTA, CDR2 FQGNSA. The CDR3 length is 19 residues. Between the trimmed V and J ends, which lost 5 bases and 7 bases, there was a span of 33 bases. The CDR3 here is CASSTPAGAPTSSYNEQYF. In DNA form, the CDR3 reads TGTGCCAGCAGCACCCCGGCGGGGGCGCCAACGAGCTCCTACAATGAGCAGTACTTC.

This clonotype was counted a few times. The chain employs TRBV4-1 and TRBJ2-3, with 10 positions matching TRBD2. CDR3 size: 16 residues. Losses at the gene ends were 3 bases for V and 2 bases for J; bases not matched to a gene: 5. CDR1 and CDR2 (germline): MGHRA, YSYEKL. CDR3 protein: CASSQLSGGATDTQYF. The CDR3, as DNA: TGCGCCAGCAGCCAGTTAAGCGGGGGGGCCACAGATACGCAGTATTTT.

This clonotype was observed a few times. This rearrangement joins TRBV25-1 to TRBJ2-7; 10 bases line up with TRBD1. Germline CDR1 is MGHDK and CDR2 is SYGVNS. The CDR3 spans 13 residues. Trimming took 8 bases from V and 3 from J; bases not matched to a gene: 4. The CDR3: CASGGQGVYEQYF. The CDR3, as DNA: TGTGCCAGCGGAGGACAGGGGGTCTACGAGCAGTACTTC.

In regard to this clonotype: This clone may be a read error of a much larger clone one base away. This chain connects TRBV20-1 to TRBJ2-3; 7 nucleotides align to TRBD2. The CDR3 totals 15 residues. From germline, CDR1 is DFQATT and CDR2 SNEGSKA (reference sequence). The DNA of the CDR3 is TGCACTGCTAGAGATCGTCTAGCGGGCACAGATACGCAGTATTTT. Encoded protein: CTARDRLAGTDTQYF.

The chain employs TRBV5-4 and TRBJ2-3, with D perhaps matching TRBD1 (5 bases). The CDR3 loop spans 13 amino acids. Trimming pared 2 bases from V and 9 bases from J, leaving 13 bases between. The germline CDR1 and CDR2 sequences are SGHNT and YYREEE (reference sequence). The CDR3 nucleotides read TGTGCCAGCAGCTTCGACAGCGTGGGAACGCAGTATTTT. Its translation is CASSFDSVGTQYF.

V usage is TRBV19 and J usage is TRBJ2-1; TRBD2 agrees at 11 bases. V shed 11 bases and J 6 bases; nucleotides not matched to a gene: 6. The CDR3 is 13 amino acids. Germline values: CDR1 LNHDA, CDR2 SQIVND (reference sequence). DNA of the CDR3: TGTGCCCCACTAGCGGGAGTGGGCAATGAGCAGTTCTTC. This gives the protein CAPLAGVGNEQFF.

This clonotype was counted a few times. The chain has TRBV7-9 and TRBJ1-1, with TRBD1 matching over 7 bases. The ends lost 5 bases at V and 3 bases at J; junction bases unmatched: 9. The CDR3 consists of 15 residues. Germline V gene sequence: CDR1 SEHNR, CDR2 FQNEAQ (reference sequence). The CDR3 nucleotides read TGTGCCAGCAGCCCTAGGAGGCAGGGGGACACTGAAGCTTTCTTT. Translated: CASSPRRQGDTEAFF.